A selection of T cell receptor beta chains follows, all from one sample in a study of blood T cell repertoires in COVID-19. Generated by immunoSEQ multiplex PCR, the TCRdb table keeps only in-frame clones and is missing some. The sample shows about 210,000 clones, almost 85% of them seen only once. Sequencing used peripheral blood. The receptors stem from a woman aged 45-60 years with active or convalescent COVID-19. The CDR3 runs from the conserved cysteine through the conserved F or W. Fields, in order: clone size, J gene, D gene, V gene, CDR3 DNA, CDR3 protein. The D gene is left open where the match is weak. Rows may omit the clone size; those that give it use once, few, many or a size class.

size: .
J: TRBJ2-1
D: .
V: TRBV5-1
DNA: TGCGCCAGCAGCATAGGACACGCCTTGAGCTCCTACAATGAGCAGTTCTTC
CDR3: CASSIGHALSSYNEQFF

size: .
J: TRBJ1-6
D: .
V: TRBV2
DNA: TGTGCCAGCAGGCGGGACCTAAATTCACCCCTCCACTTT
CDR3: CASRRDLNSPLHF

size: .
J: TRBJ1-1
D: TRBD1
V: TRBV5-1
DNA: TGCGCCAGCAGCACATCACAGGGGATAGGGACTGAAGCTTTCTTT
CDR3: CASSTSQGIGTEAFF

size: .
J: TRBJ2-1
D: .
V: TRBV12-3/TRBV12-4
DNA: TGTGCCAGCAGTTTAGCGCTAAGCGAGCAGTTCTTC
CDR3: CASSLALSEQFF

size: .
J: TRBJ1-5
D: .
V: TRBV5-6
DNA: TGTGCCAGCAGCTTGCTGAGGGGGGGGAATCAGCCCCAGCATTTT
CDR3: CASSLLRGGNQPQHF

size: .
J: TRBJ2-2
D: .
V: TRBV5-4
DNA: TGTGCCAGCAGCTTTCCAGGGACCGGGGAGCTGTTTTTT
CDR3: CASSFPGTGELFF

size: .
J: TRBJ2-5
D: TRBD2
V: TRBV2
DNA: TGTGCCAGCAGTACCGGGACTAGCGCGGCCCAGTACTTC
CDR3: CASSTGTSAAQYF

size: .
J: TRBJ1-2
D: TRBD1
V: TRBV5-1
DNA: TGCGCCAGCAGCCACGGGACAGGGGTGGTTGGCTACACCTTC
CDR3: CASSHGTGVVGYTF

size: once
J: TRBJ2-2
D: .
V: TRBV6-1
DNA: TGTGCCAGCAGTGAATCCCAGGGAAGCACCGGGGAGCTGTTTTTT
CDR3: CASSESQGSTGELFF

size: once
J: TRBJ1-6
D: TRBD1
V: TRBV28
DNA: TGTGCCAGCAGTTTAACAGGGGGCGGACGCTCACCCCTCCACTTT
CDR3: CASSLTGGGRSPLHF

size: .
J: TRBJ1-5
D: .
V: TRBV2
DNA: TGTGCCAGCAGCAGACGACAGAATCAGCCCCAGCATTTT
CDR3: CASSRRQNQPQHF

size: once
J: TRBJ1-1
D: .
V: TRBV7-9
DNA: TGTGCCAGCAGCTTACCACCAATGGGGCGAACTGAAGCTTTCTTT
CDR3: CASSLPPMGRTEAFF

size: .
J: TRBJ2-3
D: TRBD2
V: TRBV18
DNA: TGTGCCAGCTCACCCATCGCGGGAGGGGGAGATACGCAGTATTTT
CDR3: CASSPIAGGGDTQYF

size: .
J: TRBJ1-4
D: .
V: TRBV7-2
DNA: TGTGCCAGCAGCGGAACGCGGGGTGAAAAACTGTTTTTT
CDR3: CASSGTRGEKLFF